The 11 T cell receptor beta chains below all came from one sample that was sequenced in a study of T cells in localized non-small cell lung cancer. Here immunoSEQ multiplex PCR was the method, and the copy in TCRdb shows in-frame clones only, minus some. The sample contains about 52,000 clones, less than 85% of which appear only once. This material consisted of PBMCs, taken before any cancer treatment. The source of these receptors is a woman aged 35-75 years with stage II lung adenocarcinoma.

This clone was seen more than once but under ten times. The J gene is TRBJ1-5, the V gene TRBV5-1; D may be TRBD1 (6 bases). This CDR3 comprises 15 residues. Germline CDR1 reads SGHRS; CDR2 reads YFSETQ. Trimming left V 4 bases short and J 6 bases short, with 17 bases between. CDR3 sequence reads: CASSASGAQGQPQHF. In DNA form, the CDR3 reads TGCGCCAGCAGCGCTTCGGGGGCGCAGGGTCAGCCCCAGCATTTT.

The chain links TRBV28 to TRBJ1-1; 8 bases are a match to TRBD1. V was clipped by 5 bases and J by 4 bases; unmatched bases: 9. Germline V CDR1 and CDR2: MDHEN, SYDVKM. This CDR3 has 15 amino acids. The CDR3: CASSLAGGGTTEAFF. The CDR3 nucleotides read TGTGCCAGCAGTCTTGCAGGGGGCGGTACCACTGAAGCTTTCTTT.

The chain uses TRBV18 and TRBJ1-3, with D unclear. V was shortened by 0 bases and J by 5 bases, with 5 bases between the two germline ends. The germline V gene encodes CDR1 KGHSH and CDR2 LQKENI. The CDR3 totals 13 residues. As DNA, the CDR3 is TGTGCCAGCTCACCACCGTCCCGAAACACCATATATTTT. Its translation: CASSPPSRNTIYF. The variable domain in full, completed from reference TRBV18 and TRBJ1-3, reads NAGVMQNPRHLVRRRGQEARLRCSPMKGHSHVYWYRQLPEEGLKFMVYLQKENIIDESGMPKERFSAEFPKEGPSILRIQQVVRGDSAAYFCASSPPSRNTIYFGEGSWLTVV.

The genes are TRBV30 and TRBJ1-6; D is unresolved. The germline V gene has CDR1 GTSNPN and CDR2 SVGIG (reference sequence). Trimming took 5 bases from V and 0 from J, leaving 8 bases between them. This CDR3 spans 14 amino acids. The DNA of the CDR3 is TGTGCCTGGGGGCGGAGCTCCTATAATTCACCCCTCCACTTT. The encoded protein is CAWGRSSYNSPLHF.

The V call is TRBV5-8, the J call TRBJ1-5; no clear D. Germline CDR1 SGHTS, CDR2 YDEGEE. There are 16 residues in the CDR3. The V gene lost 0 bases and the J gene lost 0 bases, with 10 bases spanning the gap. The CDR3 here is CASSLGSTSSNQPQHF. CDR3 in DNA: TGTGCCAGCAGCTTGGGCAGCACTTCTAGCAATCAGCCCCAGCATTTT.

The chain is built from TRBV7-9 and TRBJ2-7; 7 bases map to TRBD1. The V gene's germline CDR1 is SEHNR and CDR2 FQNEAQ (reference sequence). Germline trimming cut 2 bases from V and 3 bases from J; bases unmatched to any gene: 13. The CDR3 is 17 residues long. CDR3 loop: CASSLPGQFQGDYEQYF. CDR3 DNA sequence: TGTGCCAGCAGCTTACCTGGACAGTTCCAGGGGGACTACGAGCAGTACTTC.

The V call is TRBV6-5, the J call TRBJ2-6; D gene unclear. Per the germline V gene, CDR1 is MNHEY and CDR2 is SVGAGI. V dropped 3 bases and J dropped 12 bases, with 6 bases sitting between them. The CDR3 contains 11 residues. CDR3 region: CASSYGFVLTF. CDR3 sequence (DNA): TGTGCCAGCAGTTATGGCTTCGTCCTGACTTTC.

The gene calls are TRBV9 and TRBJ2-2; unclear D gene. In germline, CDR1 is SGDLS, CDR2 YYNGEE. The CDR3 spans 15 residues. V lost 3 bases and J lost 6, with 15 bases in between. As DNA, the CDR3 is TGTGCCAGCAGCGCCTACACGAGGAGCTCCGGGGAGCTGTTTTTT. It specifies CASSAYTRSSGELFF.

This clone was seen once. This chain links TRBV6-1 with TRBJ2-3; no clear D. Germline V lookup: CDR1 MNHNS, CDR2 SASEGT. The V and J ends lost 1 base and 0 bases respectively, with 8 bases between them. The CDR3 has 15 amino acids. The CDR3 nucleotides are TGTGCCAGCAGTGAAGGGGCAGCGAGCACAGATACGCAGTATTTT. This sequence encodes CASSEGAASTDTQYF.

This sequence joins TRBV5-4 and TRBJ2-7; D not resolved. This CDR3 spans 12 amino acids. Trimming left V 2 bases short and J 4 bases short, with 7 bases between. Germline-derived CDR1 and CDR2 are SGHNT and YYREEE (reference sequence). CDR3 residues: CASSFDEYEQYF. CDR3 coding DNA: TGTGCCAGCAGCTTTGACGAGTACGAGCAGTACTTC.

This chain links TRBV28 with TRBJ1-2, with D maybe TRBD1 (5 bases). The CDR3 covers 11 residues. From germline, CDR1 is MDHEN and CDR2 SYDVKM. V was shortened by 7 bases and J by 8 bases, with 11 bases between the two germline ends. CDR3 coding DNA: TGTGCCAGCAATGGCAGGGTCGGCTACACCTTC. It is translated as CASNGRVGYTF.